These 27 T cell receptor beta chains were sequenced from one sample in a study of spatial heterogeneity in lung cancer. Time point reported: blood at routine non-recurrence follow-up after resection. From the 5' RACE reads, TCRdb called clonotypes with MiXCR, one entry per CDR3 protein. This table has 55,000 to 75,000 distinct CDR3 sequences, approximately 8.9% appearing once. Source: PBMCs, taken at follow-up. The receptors were gathered from a female donor with early-stage non-small cell lung cancer.

This clonotype was found many times. V gene TRBV12-3 or TRBV12-4 combines with J gene TRBJ2-5, with a weak D call TRBD1 (5 bases). Trimming took 6 bases from V and 2 from J, leaving 10 bases between them. The length of the CDR3 is 13 residues. This CDR3 is CASSYRIQETQYF. As DNA, the CDR3 is TGTGCCAGCAGCTACAGGATTCAAGAGACCCAGTACTTC.

This clonotype has more than one count but fewer than ten. The chain employs TRBV5-1 and TRBJ2-7, with D perhaps TRBD1 (5 bases). Trimming took 3 bases from V and 1 from J, leaving 11 bases between them. CDR3 length: 14 amino acids. Looked up from germline, CDR1 is SGHRS and CDR2 is YFSETQ. CDR3 nucleotides: TGCGCCAGCAGCTCCCCGGACACGTCCTACGAGCAGTACTTC. It codes for CASSSPDTSYEQYF.

This clonotype has just one count. A much bigger clone sits one base away, suggesting this may be a read error. This chain uses TRBV5-1 with TRBJ2-1; D is possibly TRBD1 (6 bases). Trimming left V 9 bases short and J 5 bases short, with 12 bases between. This CDR3 region has 12 residues. Germline V gene lookup returns CDR1 SGHRS and CDR2 YFSETQ. The CDR3 nucleotides are TGCGCCAACAGGGAAGGGGACAATGAGCAGTTCTTC. Translation gives CANREGDNEQFF.

The J gene is TRBJ1-4, the V gene TRBV4-1, with D uncertain. Germline-derived CDR1 and CDR2 are MGHRA and YSYEKL. Trimming pared 4 bases from V and 4 bases from J, leaving 10 bases between. CDR3 length: 14 residues. The DNA of the CDR3 is TGCGCCAGCAGCCTGCGCGGGGTTAATGAAAAACTGTTTTTT. Translating gives CASSLRGVNEKLFF.

This clonotype has more than one count but fewer than ten. The chain is built from TRBV20-1 and TRBJ2-7; 11 bases are a match to TRBD2. The V and J ends lost 3 bases and 3 bases, in that order; junction bases with no gene match: 7. This CDR3 is 15 amino acids long. Germline V gene data show CDR1 as DFQATT and CDR2 as SNEGSKA (reference sequence). The DNA for the CDR3 is TGCAGTGCTAGCCCGACTAGCGGGGATGTCTACGAGCAGTACTTC. This translates into CSASPTSGDVYEQYF.

This clonotype appeared a few times. The gene calls are TRBV7-2 and TRBJ2-5, with no clear D. The V and J ends lost 3 bases and 5 bases respectively, with 4 bases between them. CDR3 length equals 11 residues. Germline assignment: CDR1 SGHTA and CDR2 FQGNSA. CDR3: CASSFVETQYF. The CDR3 DNA is TGTGCCAGCAGCTTCGTCGAGACCCAGTACTTC.

This clonotype came up many times. The chain links TRBV5-1 to TRBJ2-3, with 7 positions matching TRBD1. The ends lost 2 bases at V and 0 bases at J; junction bases unmatched: 12. CDR1 is SGHRS and CDR2 is YFSETQ in the germline V gene. There are 18 residues in the CDR3. The CDR3 nucleotides are TGCGCCAGCAGCTTAGGGCTCTCCGACAGGGAGAGCACAGATACGCAGTATTTT. This gives the protein CASSLGLSDRESTDTQYF.

A few counts support this clonotype. This chain uses TRBV7-2 with TRBJ2-3; D not resolved. With 1 base removed from V and 2 bases from J, the gap between germline ends came to 7 bases. The CDR3 length is 14 residues. Germline V lookup: CDR1 SGHTA, CDR2 FQGNSA. The CDR3 spells CASSLGYATDTQYF. The DNA for the CDR3 is TGTGCCAGCAGCTTAGGGTACGCCACAGATACGCAGTATTTT. Full variable domain (missing parts from reference TRBV7-2 and TRBJ2-3): GAGVSQSPSNKVTEKGKDVELRCDPISGHTALYWYRQSLGQGLEFLIYFQGNSAPDKSGLPSDRFSAERTGGSVSTLTIQRTQQEDSAVYLCASSLGYATDTQYFGPGTRLTVL.

This clonotype was seen ten or more times. A read error may account for a junction end that differs from germline. The chain recombines TRBV7-2 with TRBJ2-1, with a tentative D call TRBD2 (6 bases). This CDR3 has 13 residues. CDR1 and CDR2 from the germline V gene are SGHTA and FQGNSA. CDR3 amino acids: CVSLEGPNNEQFF. For the CDR3, the DNA is TGTGTCAGCCTGGAGGGCCCGAACAATGAGCAGTTCTTC.

This clonotype was found many times. The chain couples TRBV7-6 to TRBJ2-3; D is unclear. The V gene lost 5 bases and the J gene lost 2 bases, with 14 bases spanning the gap. CDR1 and CDR2 (germline): SGHVS, FNYEAQ. The CDR3 extends over 15 amino acids. The CDR3 DNA is TGTGCCAGCAGCCGTACATACGGTTCCACAGATACGCAGTATTTT. Its protein product is CASSRTYGSTDTQYF.

This clonotype has ten or more counts. The junction differs from germline at one of its ends, possibly a read error. The gene calls are TRBV5-1 and TRBJ2-1; 11 nucleotides agree with TRBD2. The CDR3 spans 14 residues. Germline V gene data show CDR1 as SGHRS and CDR2 as YFSETQ. The CDR3 sequence is CASSLGTSGPPWLF. CDR3 nucleotides: TGCGCCAGCAGCTTGGGGACTAGCGGGCCTCCTTGGCTCTTC.

This clonotype was seen repeatedly, ten times or more. The J gene is TRBJ2-1, the V gene TRBV7-8; D unresolved. This CDR3 is 14 amino acids long. V lost 3 bases to trimming and J lost 3 bases, with 9 bases between them. The germline V gene has CDR1 SGHVS and CDR2 FQNEAQ. The CDR3: CASSFQVGYNEQFF. CDR3 sequence (DNA): TGTGCCAGCAGCTTTCAAGTGGGCTACAATGAGCAGTTCTTC.

V gene TRBV3-1 combines with J gene TRBJ2-5; D gene unclear. Looked up from germline, CDR1 is LGHDT and CDR2 is YNNKEL (reference sequence). V lost 0 bases and J 5 bases, leaving 7 bases between the germline ends. The CDR3 is 13 amino acids. The DNA of the CDR3 is TGTGCCAGCAGCCAAGATCCGGCCGAGACCCAGTACTTC. Translated: CASSQDPAETQYF.

This clonotype was seen many times. This chain links TRBV7-9 with TRBJ2-3; the D gene is possibly TRBD2 (6 bases). This CDR3 is 13 amino acids long. V lost 11 bases and J 2 bases, leaving 14 bases between the germline ends. Germline CDR1 SEHNR, CDR2 FQNEAQ (reference sequence). The CDR3 nucleotides read TGTGCCGGTCTTGGGGGGTCCACAGATACGCAGTATTTT. Translation gives CAGLGGSTDTQYF.

The chain combines TRBV28 with TRBJ2-7; tentatively, D is TRBD2 (5 bases). In germline, CDR1 is MDHEN, CDR2 SYDVKM. The CDR3 spans 11 residues. The V end lost 8 bases, the J end lost 4 bases, and 9 bases lay between the germline ends. CDR3 sequence: CASLGSYEQYF. In DNA, the CDR3 is TGTGCCAGCTTGGGGAGTTACGAGCAGTACTTC.

This clonotype was counted at least ten times. The chain recombines TRBV7-8 with TRBJ2-1; D not resolved. The ends were cut back, 5 bases at V and 0 bases at J, with 11 bases in the middle. The germline V gene has CDR1 SGHVS and CDR2 FQNEAQ. The CDR3 length is 15 residues. The chain's CDR3 is CASSGRTFSYNEQFF. CDR3 bases: TGTGCCAGCAGCGGACGGACCTTCTCCTACAATGAGCAGTTCTTC.

V gene TRBV10-3 combines with J gene TRBJ2-3; 13 nucleotides match TRBD2. Germline CDR1 is ENHRY and CDR2 is SYGVKD. V shed 2 bases, J shed 1 base, and the junction held 6 bases outside the gene matches. This CDR3 is built from 18 residues. The CDR3 DNA is TGTGCCATCAGTGAGAGAGGGACTAGCGGGATCGGCACAGATACGCAGTATTTT. Its protein is CAISERGTSGIGTDTQYF.

This clonotype was recorded many times. V and J are TRBV4-1 and TRBJ1-6, with D hard to call. This CDR3 has 15 residues. V was shortened by 0 bases and J by 1 base, with 4 bases between the two germline ends. CDR1 is MGHRA and CDR2 is YSYEKL in the germline V gene. CDR3 sequence (DNA): TGCGCCAGCAGCCAAGAAGTTTCCTATAATTCACCCCTCCACTTT. This gives the protein CASSQEVSYNSPLHF.

This clonotype was counted a few times. The rearrangement uses TRBV15 and TRBJ1-5; D is undetermined. CDR1 and CDR2 from the germline V gene are LNHNV and YYDKDF (reference sequence). V was clipped by 3 bases and J by 7 bases, with 10 bases between them. CDR3 size: 13 residues. The CDR3 loop reads CATSRRQEQPQHF. Written as DNA, the CDR3 is TGTGCCACCAGCAGGAGACAAGAGCAGCCCCAGCATTTT.

This clonotype is medium-sized within its sample. J is TRBJ2-3 and V is TRBV29-1, with 7 bases matching TRBD1. The CDR3 totals 12 residues. Germline CDR1 is SQVTM and CDR2 is ANQGSEA. V lost 5 bases to trimming and J lost 3 bases; unmatched junction nucleotides: 2. CDR3 sequence: CSVQQGTDTQYF. CDR3 coding DNA: TGCAGCGTTCAACAGGGGACAGATACGCAGTATTTT.

This clonotype was seen once. The chain combines TRBV10-2 with TRBJ2-7; D gene uncertain. The V end was cut by 10 bases, the J end by 6 bases, with 16 bases between. The CDR3 spans 12 residues. Germline V gene sequence: CDR1 WSHSY, CDR2 SAAADI. CDR3: CATLLVAGEQYF. The CDR3 region has the DNA TGCGCCACCTTATTGGTGGCAGGCGAGCAGTACTTC.

The sample holds a few counts of this clonotype. The CDR3 DNA reads TGTGCCAGCAGCTTGGAGGCGGCTCCCGATCAAGAGACCCAGTACTTC. It yields the protein CASSLEAAPDQETQYF. The chain recombines TRBV5-4 with TRBJ2-5; D not certain. Trimming left V 0 bases short and J 2 bases short, with 14 bases between. The length of the CDR3 is 16 residues. Per germline, CDR1 SGHNT and CDR2 YYREEE (reference sequence).

Ten or more counts support this clonotype. This chain connects TRBV6-6 to TRBJ2-5, with D possibly matching TRBD2 (5 bases). This CDR3 region has 13 residues. V gave up 2 bases and J gave up 6 bases, with 10 bases separating them. In germline, CDR1 is MNHNY, CDR2 SVGAGI (reference sequence). DNA for the CDR3: TGTGCCAGCAGTTACGAGGGTAGCAAGACCCAGTACTTC. Translation gives CASSYEGSKTQYF.

A note on this clonotype: This may be a read error, as it is one base from a much larger clone. The chain couples TRBV18 to TRBJ2-2; no reliable D call. Trimming removed 5 bases at V and 4 bases at J, with 8 bases between. This CDR3 spans 13 amino acids. Germline V gene sequence: CDR1 KGHSH, CDR2 LQKENI. The CDR3, as DNA: TGTGCCAGCTCATGGAGAAGCACCGGGGAGCTGTTTTTT. Its translation: CASSWRSTGELFF.

This clonotype qualifies as medium-sized. The chain couples TRBV7-2 to TRBJ2-7, with 7 bases identical to TRBD2. The germline V gene has CDR1 SGHTA and CDR2 FQGNSA. The J segment lost 2 bases and the V segment lost 4 bases, leaving 2 bases of the junction unmatched. The CDR3 extends over 13 amino acids. CDR3 bases: TGTGCCAGCAGCTGGGCGGGGGCCTACGAGCAGTACTTC. It yields the protein CASSWAGAYEQYF.

This clonotype was seen repeatedly, ten times or more. CDR3 sequence: CASRKEREDSYEQYF. CDR3 DNA sequence: TGTGCCAGCAGAAAAGAGCGGGAGGACTCCTACGAGCAGTACTTC. The chain employs TRBV6-5 and TRBJ2-7; 9 bases match TRBD2. CDR3 length equals 15 residues. Per germline, CDR1 MNHEY and CDR2 SVGAGI. V trimming: 6 bases; J trimming: 0 bases; junction bases outside the gene matches: 6.

Here the CDR3 DNA reads TGTGCCAGCAGCCAAGGAGCGGGAGAGGAGACCCAGTACTTC. This sequence encodes CASSQGAGEETQYF. The chain uses TRBV3-1 and TRBJ2-5; 8 bases align to TRBD2. The CDR3 is made up of 14 amino acids. Germline V gene data show CDR1 as LGHDT and CDR2 as YNNKEL (reference sequence). The ends lost 1 base at V and 5 bases at J; junction bases unmatched: 3.